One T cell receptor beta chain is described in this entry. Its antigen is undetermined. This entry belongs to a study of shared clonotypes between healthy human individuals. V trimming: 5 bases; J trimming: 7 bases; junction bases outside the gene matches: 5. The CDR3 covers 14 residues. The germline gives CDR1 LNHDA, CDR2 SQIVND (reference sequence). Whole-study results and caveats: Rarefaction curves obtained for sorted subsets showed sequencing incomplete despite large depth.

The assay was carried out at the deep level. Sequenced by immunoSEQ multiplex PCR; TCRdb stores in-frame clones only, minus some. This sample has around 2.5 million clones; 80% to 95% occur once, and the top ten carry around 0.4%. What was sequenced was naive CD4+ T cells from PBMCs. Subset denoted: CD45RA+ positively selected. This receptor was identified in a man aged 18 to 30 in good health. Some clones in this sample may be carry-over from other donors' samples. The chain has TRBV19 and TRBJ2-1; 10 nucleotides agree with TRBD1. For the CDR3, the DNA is TGTGCCAGTAGTCACCGGGACAGGGGTAATGAGCAGTTCTTC. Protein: CASSHRDRGNEQFF.